These 5 T cell receptor beta chains share one sample of origin, sequenced in a study of T-cell memory formation after mild COVID-19. TCRdb independently ran MiXCR on the 5' RACE reads; one entry per CDR3 protein. The sample gives about 240,000 distinct CDR3 sequences, over 9% of which show up once; approximately 20% is in the top ten. What was sequenced was PBMCs or a T cell subset sorted from them (not recorded which). The receptor source for this set is a man between 18 and 29 years old who had mild COVID-19 (a few samples of this study predate the infection). Cell type and time point are not known.

This clonotype was counted ten times or more. The chain links TRBV9 to TRBJ1-1; TRBD1 aligns across 7 bases. V shed 0 bases and J 0 bases; nucleotides not matched to a gene: 2. This CDR3 spans 15 amino acids. Germline values: CDR1 SGDLS, CDR2 YYNGEE. CDR3 protein: CASSVGDRMNTEAFF. The CDR3 region has the DNA TGTGCCAGCAGCGTAGGGGACAGAATGAACACTGAAGCTTTCTTT.

This clonotype appeared many times. The rearrangement links TRBV2 to TRBJ2-3, with a tentative D call TRBD2 (6 bases). V was trimmed by 2 bases and J by 10 bases, leaving 16 bases between them. Germline CDR1 is SNHLY and CDR2 is FYNNEI. The CDR3 is 14 residues long. The CDR3 protein is CASSEIRGDSAQYF. DNA of the CDR3: TGTGCCAGCAGTGAAATTCGTGGGGACTCAGCGCAGTATTTT.

On this clonotype: The junction and the germline gene differ at one end; a read error may be behind it. This rearrangement joins TRBV4-1 to TRBJ2-1; tentatively, D is TRBD1 or TRBD2 (5 bases each). The germline V gene has CDR1 MGHRA and CDR2 YSYEKL. This CDR3 has 15 residues. The CDR3 DNA reads TGCGCCAGCAGCCAACTAACGGGGACCCTCCATGAACAGTTCTTC. It encodes CASSQLTGTLHEQFF.

The chain carries TRBV29-1 and TRBJ2-4; D unclear. The CDR3 runs 13 residues. Trimming removed 4 bases at V and 7 bases at J, with 14 bases between. The germline gives CDR1 SQVTM, CDR2 ANQGSEA. CDR3 protein: CSVVSGSGNIQYF. CDR3 coding DNA: TGCAGCGTTGTATCCGGGTCCGGGAACATTCAGTACTTC. The full variable domain, its missing parts supplied by reference TRBV29-1 and TRBJ2-4, is SAVISQKPSRDICQRGTSLTIQCQVDSQVTMMFWYRQQPGQSLTLIATANQGSEATYESGFVIDKFPISRPNLTFSTLTVSNMSPEDSSIYLCSVVSGSGNIQYFGAGTRLSVL.

At least ten counts were recorded for this clonotype. The CDR3 here is CSATFGNPQGEAFF. DNA of the CDR3: TGCAGTGCGACGTTCGGGAACCCACAGGGCGAAGCTTTCTTT. This rearrangement joins TRBV20-1 to TRBJ1-1, with a possible D match to TRBD1 (6 bases). Germline V CDR1 and CDR2: DFQATT, SNEGSKA (reference sequence). CDR3 size: 14 residues. The V and J ends lost 6 bases and 8 bases respectively, with 22 bases between them.